Below, 26 T cell receptor beta chains from the same sample are listed, as sequenced in a study of T cells in Graves' hyperthyroidism and ophthalmopathy. Amplified TCR beta CDR3 regions derived from RNA transcripts. First-round RT-PCR with HTBI primers amplified the TCR CDR3 region. TCRdb fed the multiplex PCR reads into MiXCR, producing one record per CDR3 protein. The sample has 500,000 to 650,000 distinct CDR3 sequences, 15% to 20% seen once. Material for sequencing was blood. Receptors were obtained from a man aged 40-49 years with Graves' ophthalmopathy.

There are many counts of this clonotype. The gene calls are TRBV12-5 and TRBJ2-3, with a possible D match to TRBD1 (6 bases). V lost 6 bases, J lost 4 bases, and 11 bases lay in between. This CDR3 comprises 13 residues. The germline V gene encodes CDR1 LGHNT and CDR2 FRNRAP. Written as DNA, the CDR3 is TGTGCTAGTGGCCTGACAGGACCAGATACGCAGTATTTT. Translated, it gives CASGLTGPDTQYF.

In this sample, this clonotype turned up a few times. The rearrangement uses TRBV4-1 and TRBJ2-1, with unresolved D. Trimming stripped 1 base from V and 6 bases from J, with 4 bases between. The CDR3 spans 12 residues. CDR1 is MGHRA and CDR2 is YSYEKL in the germline V gene. The CDR3 reads CASSQASNEQFF. DNA for the CDR3: TGCGCCAGCAGCCAAGCTTCCAATGAGCAGTTCTTC.

This clonotype came up many times. The CDR3 DNA reads TGTGCCAGCACCTTTCAGGACAGGGTGCCTCCTGACGAGCAGTACTTC. Amino acid sequence: CASTFQDRVPPDEQYF. The chain has TRBV6-1 and TRBJ2-7; 8 bases line up with TRBD1. The CDR3 sequence is 16 residues long. Germline values: CDR1 MNHNS, CDR2 SASEGT. V was clipped by 7 bases and J by 5 bases; unmatched bases: 16.

Only a few counts were recorded for this clonotype. The chain uses TRBV2 and TRBJ1-5; a weak D match, TRBD1 (6 bases). This CDR3 is 16 amino acids long. Germline V gene lookup returns CDR1 SNHLY and CDR2 FYNNEI. Trimming took 5 bases from V and 2 from J, leaving 16 bases between them. DNA of the CDR3: TGTGCCAGCAGTTACCCAAACAGGGAGGGCAATCAGCCCCAGCATTTT. This sequence encodes CASSYPNREGNQPQHF.

This clonotype was found many times. This chain connects TRBV2 to TRBJ1-2, with a weak D call TRBD1 (5 bases). V lost 3 bases, J lost 0 bases, and 11 bases lay in between. CDR1 and CDR2 from the germline V gene are SNHLY and FYNNEI. The CDR3 is made up of 15 amino acids. CDR3 residues: CASSDPSGSNYGYTF. DNA for the CDR3: TGTGCCAGCAGTGATCCTTCAGGGTCTAACTATGGCTACACCTTC.

This clonotype was observed many times. The chain has TRBV5-1 and TRBJ2-3; D could derive from TRBD1 or TRBD2 (5 bases each). The V end was cut by 1 base, the J end by 6 bases, with 12 bases between. The CDR3 covers 14 residues. Per the germline V gene, CDR1 is SGHRS and CDR2 is YFSETQ. In nucleotides, the CDR3 is TGCGCCAGCAGCTTGTCAGGGACCGGGGATACGCAGTATTTT. It is translated as CASSLSGTGDTQYF.

This clonotype was seen at least ten times. The chain combines TRBV6-2 or TRBV6-3 with TRBJ2-5; no clear D gene. V was cut by 2 bases and J by 1 base, with 2 bases left in between. Germline-derived CDR1 and CDR2 are MNHEY and SVGEGT. This CDR3 has 12 residues. The CDR3 DNA reads TGTGCCAGCAGTTACGGCCAAGAGACCCAGTACTTC. It codes for CASSYGQETQYF.

This clonotype was observed many times. CDR3 residues: CAIRMGQTGETQYF. DNA of the CDR3: TGTGCCATCAGGATGGGACAGACCGGGGAGACCCAGTACTTC. This rearrangement joins TRBV10-3 to TRBJ2-5; TRBD1 matches 7 bases. The V and J ends lost 6 bases and 5 bases, in that order; junction bases with no gene match: 9. Germline lookup yields CDR1 ENHRY and CDR2 SYGVKD. The CDR3 extends over 14 amino acids.

The count of this clonotype is one. This sequence joins TRBV18 and TRBJ1-5; tentatively, D is TRBD1 (5 bases). The CDR3 is made up of 14 amino acids. Looked up from germline, CDR1 is KGHSH and CDR2 is LQKENI. V lost 1 base and J 7 bases, leaving 11 bases between the germline ends. In DNA form, the CDR3 reads TGTGCCAGCTCACCACTCGACAGACACCAGCCCCAGCATTTT. Translating gives CASSPLDRHQPQHF.

This clonotype has at least ten counts. V gene TRBV20-1 combines with J gene TRBJ2-1; 9 positions match TRBD2. Losses at the gene ends were 0 bases for V and 6 bases for J; bases not matched to a gene: 12. CDR1 is DFQATT and CDR2 is SNEGSKA in the germline V gene (reference sequence). This CDR3 is built from 17 residues. This CDR3 is CSARDEGGSGSPNEQFF. CDR3 DNA: TGCAGTGCTAGAGATGAGGGAGGTAGCGGGAGCCCCAATGAGCAGTTCTTC.

This clonotype was detected ten times or more. V is TRBV5-5 and J is TRBJ2-7; D gene uncertain. Germline CDR1 and CDR2: SGHKS and YYEKEE (reference sequence). Trimming pared 3 bases from V and 6 bases from J, leaving 16 bases between. The CDR3 sequence is 14 residues long. The CDR3 sequence is CASSSGRVSPEQYF. For the CDR3, the DNA is TGTGCCAGCAGCTCCGGACGGGTTTCCCCCGAGCAGTACTTC.

The V call is TRBV19, the J call TRBJ1-4; D not certain. CDR1 LNHDA and CDR2 SQIVND come from the germline V gene (reference sequence). V lost 9 bases to trimming and J lost 6 bases, with 17 bases between them. CDR3 size: 14 residues. DNA for the CDR3: TGTGCCAGCAGGAGGTTGGGCGCCGATGAAAAACTGTTTTTT. Residues: CASRRLGADEKLFF.

At least ten counts were recorded for this clonotype. The chain uses TRBV5-1 and TRBJ2-1; TRBD2 is a possible D gene (5 bases). This CDR3 is built from 15 residues. V shed 0 bases and J shed 9 bases, with 16 bases lying between them. Germline values: CDR1 SGHRS, CDR2 YFSETQ. CDR3: CASSLVRTGRAEQFF. DNA for the CDR3: TGCGCCAGCAGCTTGGTTCGGACTGGAAGAGCTGAGCAGTTCTTC. The variable domain in full, with the rest retrieved from reference TRBV5-1 and TRBJ2-1, is KAGVTQTPRYLIKTRGQQVTLSCSPISGHRSVSWYQQTPGQGLQFLFEYFSETQRNKGNFPGRFSGRQFSNSRSEMNVSTLELGDSALYLCASSLVRTGRAEQFFGPGTRLTVL.

The chain combines TRBV4-1 with TRBJ1-2; D gene unclear. V was cut by 5 bases and J by 6 bases, with 13 bases left in between. The germline gives CDR1 MGHRA, CDR2 YSYEKL. The CDR3 is made up of 13 amino acids. The CDR3 loop is CASSEPRRDGYTF. CDR3 DNA sequence: TGCGCCAGCAGCGAACCCAGGCGAGATGGCTACACCTTC.

V and J are TRBV20-1 and TRBJ2-5; 10 positions agree with TRBD1. The CDR3 contains 14 residues. Trimming cost V 5 bases and J 5 bases; bases outside gene matches: 8. The V gene's germline CDR1 is DFQATT and CDR2 SNEGSKA (reference sequence). Here the CDR3 DNA reads TGCAGTGCTCTGGACAGGGGGATATCGGAGACCCAGTACTTC. Translated, it gives CSALDRGISETQYF.

The rearrangement uses TRBV25-1 and TRBJ1-1; D remains ambiguous. V was trimmed by 1 base and J by 0 bases, leaving 3 bases between them. This CDR3 comprises 13 residues. Germline values: CDR1 MGHDK, CDR2 SYGVNS. The CDR3 loop is CASSESMNTEAFF. CDR3 sequence (DNA): TGTGCCAGCAGTGAATCCATGAACACTGAAGCTTTCTTT.

This clonotype has ten or more counts. The chain links TRBV7-2 to TRBJ2-1, with a tentative D call TRBD2 (7 bases). Germline assignment: CDR1 SGHTA and CDR2 FQGNSA. The V gene lost 5 bases and the J gene lost 3 bases, with 11 bases spanning the gap. This CDR3 has 14 amino acids. The CDR3 sequence is CASSGRGLYNEQFF. The CDR3 DNA is TGTGCCAGCAGCGGGCGGGGGCTCTACAATGAGCAGTTCTTC.

V gene TRBV3-1 combines with J gene TRBJ2-3; the match to TRBD2 covers 14 bases. The ends lost 6 bases at V and 1 base at J; junction bases unmatched: 3. There are 16 residues in the CDR3. CDR1 LGHDT and CDR2 YNNKEL come from the germline V gene (reference sequence). CDR3 DNA sequence: TGTGCCAGCAGTGGGACTAGCGGGAGTGGCACAGATACGCAGTATTTT. Its translation: CASSGTSGSGTDTQYF.

The chain recombines TRBV28 with TRBJ1-2, with unresolved D. CDR1 is MDHEN and CDR2 is SYDVKM in the germline V gene. Trimming cost V 1 base and J 4 bases, with 13 bases left between them. This CDR3 has 15 residues. CDR3 region: CASSLLVGVGYGYTF. The CDR3 DNA sequence: TGTGCCAGCAGTTTATTGGTTGGGGTCGGCTATGGCTACACCTTC.

This clonotype occurred many times. This chain connects TRBV12-3 or TRBV12-4 to TRBJ1-6; a weak D match, TRBD1 (5 bases). Trimming removed 6 bases from V and 18 bases from J, with 21 bases in between. The CDR3 spans 13 residues. The CDR3 loop is CASRTDKEGWPHF. CDR3 in DNA: TGTGCCAGCAGGACGGACAAAGAAGGTTGGCCCCACTTT.

This clonotype was found many times. The gene calls are TRBV7-8 and TRBJ2-3, with TRBD2 identical over 8 bases. Looked up from germline, CDR1 is SGHVS and CDR2 is FQNEAQ. This CDR3 comprises 17 residues. The V and J ends lost 5 bases and 0 bases, in that order; junction bases with no gene match: 10. In DNA form, the CDR3 reads TGTGCCAGCAGCGACATGAAAAGCGGGGGTAGCACAGATACGCAGTATTTT. Residues: CASSDMKSGGSTDTQYF. Full variable domain (remainder filled in from reference TRBV7-8 and TRBJ2-3): GAGVSQSPRYKVAKRGQDVALRCDPISGHVSLFWYQQALGQGPEFLTYFQNEAQLDKSGLPSDRFFAERPEGSVSTLKIQRTQQEDSAVYLCASSDMKSGGSTDTQYFGPGTRLTVL.

This chain links TRBV6-2 or TRBV6-3 with TRBJ1-3; D possibly corresponds to TRBD1 (6 bases). The CDR3 is 15 residues long. From germline, CDR1 is MNHEY and CDR2 SVGEGT. Trimming cost V 2 bases and J 4 bases, with 12 bases left between them. CDR3 nucleotides: TGTGCCAGCAGTTACGGGGGGGCGCAAGGAAACACCATATATTTT. Translation gives CASSYGGAQGNTIYF.

This clonotype was seen many times. V usage is TRBV12-3 or TRBV12-4 and J usage is TRBJ2-5, with D possibly matching TRBD2 (5 bases). The CDR3 is 12 residues long. The ends were cut back, 3 bases at V and 3 bases at J, with 5 bases in the middle. The DNA for the CDR3 is TGTGCCAGCAGTTTCGGGAAAGAGACCCAGTACTTC. It translates to CASSFGKETQYF.

This clonotype appeared a few times. This rearrangement joins TRBV6-1 to TRBJ2-1; either TRBD1 or TRBD2 may supply D (6 bases each). The CDR3 is made up of 13 amino acids. Trimming removed 5 bases at V and 14 bases at J, with 19 bases between. Germline CDR1 and CDR2: MNHNS and SASEGT. The CDR3 spells CASSSGAGKYEFF. The CDR3 DNA follows: TGTGCCAGCAGTTCGGGGGCTGGGAAGTACGAGTTCTTC.

This clonotype occurred once. This chain joins TRBV29-1 and TRBJ2-5, with a weak D call TRBD2 (6 bases). There are 12 residues in the CDR3. The germline V and J ends were trimmed by 6 bases and 5 bases, with 13 bases remaining between them. The germline V gene encodes CDR1 SQVTM and CDR2 ANQGSEA. CDR3 nucleotide sequence: TGCAGCGTGCCCCGGGGGAGGGAGACCCAGTACTTC. It specifies CSVPRGRETQYF. The variable domain in full, with the rest retrieved from reference TRBV29-1 and TRBJ2-5, is SAVISQKPSRDICQRGTSLTIQCQVDSQVTMMFWYRQQPGQSLTLIATANQGSEATYESGFVIDKFPISRPNLTFSTLTVSNMSPEDSSIYLCSVPRGRETQYFGPGTRLLVL.

This clonotype was seen a handful of times. The chain carries TRBV7-8 and TRBJ1-5; 7 positions agree with TRBD1. Germline CDR1 and CDR2: SGHVS and FQNEAQ. CDR3 length: 17 amino acids. Trimming cost V 1 base and J 2 bases; bases outside gene matches: 8. The CDR3 sequence: CASSLGLGGGGNQPQHF. The CDR3 DNA follows: TGTGCCAGCAGCTTAGGTCTGGGAGGGGGCGGCAATCAGCCCCAGCATTTT.